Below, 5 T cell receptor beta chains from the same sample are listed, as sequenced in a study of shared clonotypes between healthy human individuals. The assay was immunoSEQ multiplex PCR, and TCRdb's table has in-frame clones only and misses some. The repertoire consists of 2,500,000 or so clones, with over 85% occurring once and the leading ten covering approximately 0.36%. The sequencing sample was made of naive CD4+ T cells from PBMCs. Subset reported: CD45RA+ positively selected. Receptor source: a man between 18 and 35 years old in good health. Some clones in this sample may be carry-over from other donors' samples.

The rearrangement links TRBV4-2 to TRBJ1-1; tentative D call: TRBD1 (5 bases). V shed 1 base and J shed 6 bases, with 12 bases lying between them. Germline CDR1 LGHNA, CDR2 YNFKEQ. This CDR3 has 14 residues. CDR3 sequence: CASSQGRQGSEAFF. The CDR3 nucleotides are TGTGCCAGCAGCCAAGGCCGGCAGGGCTCTGAAGCTTTCTTT.

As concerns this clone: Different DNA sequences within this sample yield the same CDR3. The CDR3 spells CASSVGTGGEETQYF. The CDR3 coding sequence is TGTGCCAGCAGCGTGGGGACAGGGGGCGAAGAGACCCAGTACTTC. This chain joins TRBV9 and TRBJ2-5, with 12 positions matching TRBD1. CDR3 size: 15 residues. The trim removed 2 bases at V and 3 bases at J, leaving 2 bases unmatched. Germline loops: CDR1 SGDLS, CDR2 YYNGEE. The full variable domain, in which reference TRBV9 and TRBJ2-5 provide the parts outside the CDR3, is DSGVTQTPKHLITATGQRVTLRCSPRSGDLSVYWYQQSLDQGLQFLIQYYNGEERAKGNILERFSAQQFPDLHSELNLSSLELGDSALYFCASSVGTGGEETQYFGPGTRLLVL.

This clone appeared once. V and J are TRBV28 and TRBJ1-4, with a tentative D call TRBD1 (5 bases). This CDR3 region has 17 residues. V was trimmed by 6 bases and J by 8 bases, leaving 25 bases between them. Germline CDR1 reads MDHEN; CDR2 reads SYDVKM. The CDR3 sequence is CASRGEAGWLKREKLFF. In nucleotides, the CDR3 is TGTGCCAGCAGGGGAGAGGCAGGGTGGCTCAAAAGAGAAAAACTGTTTTTT.

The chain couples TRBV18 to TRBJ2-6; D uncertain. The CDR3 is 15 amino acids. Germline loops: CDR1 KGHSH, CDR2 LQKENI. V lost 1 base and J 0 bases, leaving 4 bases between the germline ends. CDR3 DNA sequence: TGTGCCAGCTCACCACTAATCTCTGGGGCCAACGTCCTGACTTTC. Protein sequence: CASSPLISGANVLTF.

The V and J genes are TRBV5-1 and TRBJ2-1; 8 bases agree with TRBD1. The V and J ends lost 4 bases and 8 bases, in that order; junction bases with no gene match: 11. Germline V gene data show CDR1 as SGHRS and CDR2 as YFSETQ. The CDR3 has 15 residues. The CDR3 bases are TGCGCCAGCAGCCCCCCAGGACAGGGTTGGGATGAGCAGTTCTTC. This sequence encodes CASSPPGQGWDEQFF.